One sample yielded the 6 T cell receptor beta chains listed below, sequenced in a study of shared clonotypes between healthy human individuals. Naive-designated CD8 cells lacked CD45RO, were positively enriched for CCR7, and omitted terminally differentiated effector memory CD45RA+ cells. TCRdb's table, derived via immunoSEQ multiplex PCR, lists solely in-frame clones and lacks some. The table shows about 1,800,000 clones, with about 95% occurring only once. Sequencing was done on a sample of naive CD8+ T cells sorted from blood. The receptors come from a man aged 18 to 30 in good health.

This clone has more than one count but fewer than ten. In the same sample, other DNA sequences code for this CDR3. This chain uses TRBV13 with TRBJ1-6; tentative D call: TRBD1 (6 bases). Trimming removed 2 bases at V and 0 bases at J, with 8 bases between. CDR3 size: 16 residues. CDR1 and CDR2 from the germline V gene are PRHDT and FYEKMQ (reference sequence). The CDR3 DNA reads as TGTGCCAGCAGCTTAACAGGGAGCTCCTATAATTCACCCCTCCACTTT. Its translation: CASSLTGSSYNSPLHF.

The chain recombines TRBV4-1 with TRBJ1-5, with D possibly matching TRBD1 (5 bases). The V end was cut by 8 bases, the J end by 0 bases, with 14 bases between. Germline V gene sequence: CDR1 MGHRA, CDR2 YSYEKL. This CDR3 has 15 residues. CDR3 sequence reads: CASGDDRNSNQPQHF. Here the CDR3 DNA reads TGCGCCAGCGGCGATGACAGAAATAGCAATCAGCCCCAGCATTTT.

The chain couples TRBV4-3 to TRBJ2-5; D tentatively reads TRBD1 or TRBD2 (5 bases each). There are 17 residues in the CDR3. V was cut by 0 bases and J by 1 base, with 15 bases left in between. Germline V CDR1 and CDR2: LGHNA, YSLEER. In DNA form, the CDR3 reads TGCGCCAGCAGCCAAGATCTGGGGGAAGGAGTCCAAGAGACCCAGTACTTC. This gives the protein CASSQDLGEGVQETQYF.

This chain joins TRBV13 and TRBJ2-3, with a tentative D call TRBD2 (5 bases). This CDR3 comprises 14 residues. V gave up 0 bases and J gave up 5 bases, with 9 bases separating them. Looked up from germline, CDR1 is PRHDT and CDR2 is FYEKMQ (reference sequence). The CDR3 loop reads CASSLGGDQDTQYF. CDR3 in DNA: TGTGCCAGCAGCTTAGGCGGGGATCAAGATACGCAGTATTTT.

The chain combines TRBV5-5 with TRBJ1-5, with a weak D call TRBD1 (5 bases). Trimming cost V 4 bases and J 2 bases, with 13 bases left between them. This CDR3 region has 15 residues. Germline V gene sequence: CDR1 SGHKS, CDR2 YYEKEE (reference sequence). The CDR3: CASSRDVGGNQPQHF. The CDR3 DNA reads TGTGCCAGCAGCCGAGATGTAGGGGGCAATCAGCCCCAGCATTTT.

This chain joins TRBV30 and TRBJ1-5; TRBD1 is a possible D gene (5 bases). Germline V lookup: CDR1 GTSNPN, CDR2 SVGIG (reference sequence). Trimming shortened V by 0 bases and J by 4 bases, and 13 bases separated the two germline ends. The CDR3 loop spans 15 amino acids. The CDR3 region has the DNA TGTGCCTGGAGTGTTACGGGGGTTGGGAATCAGCCCCAGCATTTT. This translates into CAWSVTGVGNQPQHF.